This T cell receptor beta chain was recorded in a study of T cells in Graves' hyperthyroidism and ophthalmopathy. RNA transcripts gave rise to amplified TCR beta CDR3 regions. Carried out on the TCR CDR3, a first-round RT-PCR used the HTBI primer set. TCRdb called the multiplex PCR reads again in MiXCR, with one record for every CDR3 protein. This table has under 300,000 distinct CDR3 sequences, roughly 13% appearing once. Patients were excluded for uncontrolled infection, other autoimmune disease, pregnancy or lactation. Germline values: CDR1 GTSNPN, CDR2 SVGIG (reference sequence). The ends lost 5 bases at V and 4 bases at J; junction bases unmatched: 6. The CDR3 length is 13 residues.

Sequenced input: blood. The genes are TRBV30 and TRBJ1-2, with 8 nucleotides matching TRBD1. The clonotype originates from a woman aged 40 to 50 with Graves' hyperthyroidism. DNA for the CDR3: TGTGCCTGGGTCCCCGACAGGGGCTATGGCTACACCTTC. Protein: CAWVPDRGYGYTF.